This TCR beta chain comes out of a study of human T cells and chemical hapten exposure. Across the study: Predominantly women, the patients had alopecia areata, totalis or universalis.

TCRdb independently ran MiXCR on the RACE reads; one entry per CDR3 protein. The repertoire has tens of thousands of distinct CDR3 sequences, approximately 12% of them found once; the top ten carry roughly 1.3%. The sample holds many counts of this clonotype. The antigen remains undetermined. The study, taken as a whole, reports: Unchanged with DPC sensitization were TCRs above 1 in 1000 frequency.

Regarding time point: patch test 3, about 24 weeks after DPC sensitization. This sample's treatment: therapeutic diphenylcyclopropenone sensitization with weekly scalp DPC. Germline lookup yields CDR1 SEHNR and CDR2 FQNEAQ (reference sequence). J gave up 2 bases and V 6 bases, and 5 bases lay outside the gene matches. This CDR3 is built from 14 residues. Sequences were derived from whole blood, sampled in connection with sensitization to the hapten diphenylcyclopropenone (DPC). This chain links TRBV7-9 with TRBJ1-2; 8 positions agree with TRBD1. This receptor was identified in a woman aged 50 to 65 with alopecia areata. Some clones in this sample may be carry-over from other donors' samples. The CDR3 sequence: CASSPGQGNYGYTF. The DNA for the CDR3 is TGTGCCAGCAGTCCCGGACAGGGAAACTATGGCTACACCTTC.